Below, 20 T cell receptor beta chains from the same sample are listed, as sequenced in a study of T cells in Graves' hyperthyroidism and ophthalmopathy. TCR beta CDR3 region amplification was performed from RNA transcripts. HTBI primers were employed in a first-round RT-PCR of the TCR CDR3. One entry per CDR3 protein results from TCRdb running MiXCR on the multiplex PCR reads. Among approximately 600,000 distinct CDR3 sequences listed, approximately 15% were seen once. Sequenced: blood. These receptors were taken from a woman in her 30s with Graves' hyperthyroidism that later progressed to Graves' ophthalmopathy.

There are many counts of this clonotype. The chain carries TRBV6-5 and TRBJ2-1, with 10 nucleotides matching TRBD2. V trimming: 2 bases; J trimming: 9 bases; junction bases outside the gene matches: 7. The CDR3 has 15 residues. Per germline, CDR1 MNHEY and CDR2 SVGAGI. CDR3 amino acids: CASSYEAGGSGEQFF. Here the CDR3 DNA reads TGTGCCAGCAGTTACGAAGCGGGAGGGTCCGGTGAGCAGTTCTTC.

The chain recombines TRBV2 with TRBJ2-2; no clear D. Trimming removed 8 bases at V and 1 base at J, with 11 bases between. From germline, CDR1 is SNHLY and CDR2 FYNNEI. This CDR3 has 14 amino acids. CDR3: CASARWRNTGELFF. Written as DNA, the CDR3 is TGTGCCAGCGCCCGATGGCGGAACACCGGGGAGCTGTTTTTT.

This clonotype has at least ten counts. This rearrangement joins TRBV7-2 to TRBJ2-1; D ambiguous. This CDR3 spans 18 amino acids. Germline V CDR1 and CDR2: SGHTA, FQGNSA. V shed 4 bases and J shed 5 bases, with 24 bases lying between them. CDR3 residues: CASSSLGENRLVHNEQFF. CDR3 DNA sequence: TGTGCCAGCAGCTCTCTTGGGGAAAACCGGCTGGTCCACAATGAGCAGTTCTTC.

A few counts support this clonotype. This chain uses TRBV20-1 with TRBJ2-3; TRBD2 matches at 13 bases. V was clipped by 1 base and J by 4 bases; unmatched bases: 11. CDR3 length equals 18 residues. Germline loops: CDR1 DFQATT, CDR2 SNEGSKA (reference sequence). CDR3 nucleotides: TGCAGTGCTAGAGGCAGGGTCGGACTAGCGGGAGTGGCAGATACGCAGTATTTT. It encodes CSARGRVGLAGVADTQYF.

This clonotype was recorded many times. This chain connects TRBV24-1 to TRBJ2-2; tentative D call: TRBD1 (5 bases). V was pared by 9 bases and J by 0 bases, with 10 bases between. CDR3 length equals 14 residues. From germline, CDR1 is KGHDR and CDR2 SFDVKD. Here the CDR3 reads CATLGQPNTGELFF. In DNA, the CDR3 is TGTGCCACCTTGGGGCAGCCGAACACCGGGGAGCTGTTTTTT.

This clonotype occurred a few times. This chain links TRBV19 with TRBJ2-7; 9 positions match TRBD2. Per germline, CDR1 LNHDA and CDR2 SQIVND (reference sequence). The CDR3 has 14 amino acids. V was pared by 7 bases and J by 7 bases, with 11 bases of the junction left unmatched. CDR3: CASTRDGTSREQYF. CDR3 DNA: TGTGCCAGTACTCGGGACGGGACTAGCAGGGAGCAGTACTTC. The complete variable domain, with remaining parts taken from reference TRBV19 and TRBJ2-7, reads DGGITQSPKYLFRKEGQNVTLSCEQNLNHDAMYWYRQDPGQGLRLIYYSQIVNDFQKGDIAEGYSVSREKKESFPLTVTSAQKNPTAFYLCASTRDGTSREQYFGPGTRLTVT.

The chain links TRBV10-3 to TRBJ2-5; D could derive from TRBD1 or TRBD2 (5 bases each). This CDR3 has 15 residues. Trimming left V 0 bases short and J 1 base short, with 9 bases between. Germline V lookup: CDR1 ENHRY, CDR2 SYGVKD. The CDR3 nucleotides are TGTGCCATCAGTGAGTCGTTGGGGGTCCAAGAGACCCAGTACTTC. Its protein is CAISESLGVQETQYF.

This clonotype appeared many times. The rearrangement uses TRBV11-2 and TRBJ1-4; no reliable D call. V was shortened by 1 base and J by 8 bases, with 14 bases between the two germline ends. Germline loops: CDR1 SGHAT, CDR2 FQNNGV. The CDR3 consists of 15 residues. The CDR3 spells CASSLGVVSGEKLFF. Written as DNA, the CDR3 is TGTGCCAGCAGCTTAGGAGTCGTCTCGGGAGAAAAACTGTTTTTT.

This sequence joins TRBV10-3 and TRBJ2-7; 9 bases align to TRBD1. The CDR3 is 14 residues long. J gave up 6 bases and V 6 bases, and 9 bases lay outside the gene matches. CDR1 and CDR2 from the germline V gene are ENHRY and SYGVKD. CDR3 sequence reads: CAIRVQGAACEQYF. In nucleotides, the CDR3 is TGTGCCATCAGGGTACAGGGGGCGGCCTGCGAGCAGTACTTC.

V and J are TRBV5-4 and TRBJ2-1; TRBD2 agrees at 9 bases. The J segment lost 6 bases and the V segment lost 1 base, leaving 5 bases of the junction unmatched. Germline CDR1 is SGHNT and CDR2 is YYREEE (reference sequence). This CDR3 region has 15 residues. The CDR3 reads CASSLMTSGFNEQFF. The CDR3 bases are TGTGCCAGCAGCTTGATGACTAGCGGATTCAATGAGCAGTTCTTC.

Notes on this clonotype: This clone may be a read error of a much larger clone one base away. V usage is TRBV28 and J usage is TRBJ2-2; D possibly corresponds to TRBD2 (5 bases). CDR3 size: 12 residues. CDR1 and CDR2 (germline): MDHEN, SYDVKM. CDR3 bases: TGTGTCAGCAGCTACCCGTCGGGGAAACTGTTTTTT. This translates into CVSSYPSGKLFF.

This clonotype was counted ten times or more. J is TRBJ2-5 and V is TRBV27; the match to TRBD2 covers 11 bases. Trimming cost V 6 bases and J 4 bases; bases outside gene matches: 13. Germline V gene data show CDR1 as MNHEY and CDR2 as SMNVEV (reference sequence). The CDR3 has 17 residues. CDR3 region: CASRLAGEGPSGETQYF. CDR3 DNA sequence: TGTGCCAGCAGACTAGCGGGGGAGGGGCCGAGCGGAGAGACCCAGTACTTC.

The chain links TRBV24-1 to TRBJ2-1; D is perhaps TRBD2 (5 bases). CDR3 size: 10 residues. Per germline, CDR1 KGHDR and CDR2 SFDVKD. V was cut by 9 bases and J by 7 bases, with 6 bases left in between. Here the CDR3 reads CATGENEQFF. The CDR3 DNA sequence: TGTGCCACCGGGGAGAATGAGCAGTTCTTC.

This clonotype has more than one count but fewer than ten. The chain carries TRBV7-9 and TRBJ1-6; D possibly corresponds to TRBD1 (5 bases). The germline gives CDR1 SEHNR, CDR2 FQNEAQ (reference sequence). Deletions cut 8 bases from V and 8 bases from J, with 16 bases between. This CDR3 is 14 amino acids long. CDR3 residues: CASGQGQFYSPLHF. The DNA of the CDR3 is TGTGCCAGCGGGCAGGGCCAATTCTATTCACCCCTCCACTTT.

This clonotype has a count of ten or more. The chain combines TRBV6-1 with TRBJ1-2; D may be TRBD1 (5 bases). This CDR3 spans 14 amino acids. CDR1 and CDR2 (germline): MNHNS, SASEGT. Trimming pared 5 bases from V and 5 bases from J, leaving 15 bases between. The CDR3 DNA follows: TGTGCCAGCAGTCCCCGGGGACTGGCTTATGGCTACACCTTC. Its translation is CASSPRGLAYGYTF.

This clonotype was detected ten times or more. The genes are TRBV7-2 and TRBJ2-7, with D possibly matching TRBD1 (5 bases). The CDR3 contains 15 residues. Trimming removed 4 bases from V and 3 bases from J, with 16 bases in between. The germline gives CDR1 SGHTA, CDR2 FQGNSA. This chain's CDR3 is CASSSLPAGIYEQYF. CDR3 in DNA: TGTGCCAGCAGCTCCCTACCGGCAGGGATCTACGAGCAGTACTTC.

In its sample, this clonotype was seen many times. V and J are TRBV10-3 and TRBJ2-3; D ambiguous. V shed 3 bases and J shed 0 bases, with 10 bases lying between them. The germline V gene has CDR1 ENHRY and CDR2 SYGVKD. This CDR3 has 15 residues. CDR3 nucleotide sequence: TGTGCCATCAGTGAAAGAGACACTAGCACAGATACGCAGTATTTT. It encodes CAISERDTSTDTQYF.

This clonotype has just a few counts. The chain recombines TRBV3-1 with TRBJ2-1; 11 bases are a match to TRBD2. The germline V gene encodes CDR1 LGHDT and CDR2 YNNKEL (reference sequence). The length of the CDR3 is 16 residues. Unmatched junction bases numbered 6, after V lost 0 bases and J lost 8 bases. This CDR3 is CASSQDTPSGRYEQFF. The CDR3 DNA follows: TGTGCCAGCAGCCAAGATACGCCTAGCGGGAGGTATGAGCAGTTCTTC.

This clonotype showed up many times. This chain links TRBV18 with TRBJ2-2; a weak D match, TRBD2 (5 bases). CDR3 length: 15 amino acids. Trimming removed 4 bases from V and 5 bases from J, with 14 bases in between. Per the germline V gene, CDR1 is KGHSH and CDR2 is LQKENI. For the CDR3, the DNA is TGTGCCAGCTCACTAAGAGAGGGTGAAACCGGGGAGCTGTTTTTT. Its translation is CASSLREGETGELFF.

The table lists this clonotype with many counts. The chain links TRBV30 to TRBJ1-4; no reliable D call. CDR3 length: 13 amino acids. The germline V and J ends were trimmed by 4 bases and 5 bases, with 11 bases remaining between them. Germline V gene data show CDR1 as GTSNPN and CDR2 as SVGIG (reference sequence). Here the CDR3 reads CAWMKGDNEKLFF. The DNA for the CDR3 is TGTGCCTGGATGAAAGGCGACAATGAAAAACTGTTTTTT.